This entry is about one T cell receptor beta chain. These data belong to a study of early T cells in non-severe SARS-CoV-2 infection. Each cDNA molecule carried a unique molecular identifier. Each CDR3 protein is one row after TCRdb ran MiXCR on the 5' RACE reads. The table records about 60,000 distinct CDR3 sequences, roughly a sixth of them present only once. Between the trimmed V and J ends, which lost 6 bases and 3 bases, there was a span of 9 bases. The CDR3 is 12 residues long. Germline V lookup: CDR1 MNHEY, CDR2 SVGEGT. The chain recombines TRBV6-2 or TRBV6-3 with TRBJ2-7; D gene ambiguous. This sample comprised whole blood, obtained at baseline. The sequence came from an adult who was a healthcare worker with PCR-confirmed SARS-CoV-2 infection or an uninfected control (not recorded which). The CDR3 DNA reads as TGTGCCAGCAGCCACCAGATCTACGAGCAGTACTTC. Translating gives CASSHQIYEQYF.